This entry lists 8 T cell receptor beta chains sequenced from one sample in a study of T cells in Graves' hyperthyroidism and ophthalmopathy. Regions amplified from RNA transcripts were the TCR beta CDR3 regions. TCR CDR3 regions were first amplified by RT-PCR with HTBI primers. TCRdb redid the calling of the multiplex PCR reads with MiXCR, one entry per CDR3 protein. Counted here are about 540,000 distinct CDR3 sequences, roughly 46% occurring once; the ten biggest clones make up nearly 8.5%. Sequences were obtained from peripheral blood or thyroid tissue (not recorded which). The receptors originated from a woman younger than 30 with Graves' hyperthyroidism.

In regard to this clonotype: A single base separates this from a much larger clone, so it may be a read error. The chain has TRBV7-2 and TRBJ1-5; D is uncertain. Germline lookup yields CDR1 SGHTA and CDR2 FQGNSA. This CDR3 has 15 residues. DNA of the CDR3: TGTGCCAGCAGCCTACTCGAGGGTCGTGGTCAGCCCAAGCATTTT. Amino acid sequence: CASSLLEGRGQPKHF. Full variable domain (remainder filled in from reference TRBV7-2 and TRBJ1-5): GAGVSQSPSNKVTEKGKDVELRCDPISGHTALYWYRQSLGQGLEFLIYFQGNSAPDKSGLPSDRFSAERTGGSVSTLTIQRTQQEDSAVYLCASSLLEGRGQPKHFGDGTRLSIL.

This chain joins TRBV11-3 and TRBJ1-2, with 8 bases fitting TRBD1. Trimming at V came to 6 bases and at J to 4 bases, leaving 7 bases not matched to a gene. Germline loops: CDR1 SGHNT, CDR2 YENEEA. The CDR3 sequence is 14 residues long. The CDR3 DNA reads as TGTGCCAGCAGAACAACCGGGACAGGCTATGGCTACACCTTC. Translated: CASRTTGTGYGYTF.

The gene calls are TRBV7-2 and TRBJ2-7; D unclear. Germline loops: CDR1 SGHTA, CDR2 FQGNSA. The CDR3 has 13 amino acids. V dropped 3 bases and J dropped 6 bases, with 12 bases sitting between them. The CDR3 nucleotides are TGTGCCAGCAGCTTTACGGAGTTGGGCGAGCAGTACTTC. This gives the protein CASSFTELGEQYF.

Remarks on this clonotype: It may be a read error: a sequence one base away is much more abundant. J is TRBJ1-2 and V is TRBV2; 9 bases map to TRBD1. There are 15 residues in the CDR3. V trimming: 3 bases; J trimming: 7 bases; junction bases outside the gene matches: 9. Per germline, CDR1 SNHLY and CDR2 FYNNEI. In DNA form, the CDR3 reads TGTGCCAGCAGTGATCAGGACAGGGGAATAAGTGGCTACACCTTC. As protein: CASSDQDRGISGYTF.

This clonotype appeared once. The chain uses TRBV10-3 and TRBJ2-5, with 9 positions matching TRBD1. The V gene end was trimmed by 6 bases and the J gene end by 7 bases; junction bases not matched to a gene: 6. CDR1 is ENHRY, CDR2 SYGVKD, per germline. The CDR3 extends over 13 amino acids. CDR3 loop: CAIRLSTGGTQYF. The CDR3 region has the DNA TGTGCCATCAGACTATCGACAGGGGGGACCCAGTACTTC.

This clonotype was counted only a few times. The V gene is TRBV5-5, the J gene TRBJ1-1; 9 bases are shared with TRBD1. There are 16 residues in the CDR3. V was pared by 3 bases and J by 4 bases, with 10 bases of the junction left unmatched. Germline V gives CDR1 SGHKS, CDR2 YYEKEE (reference sequence). The CDR3 DNA reads TGTGCCAGCAGCTCCCCTGGACAGGGGTCGAGCACTGAAGCTTTCTTT. It specifies CASSSPGQGSSTEAFF.

The chain couples TRBV5-5 to TRBJ2-7; 10 nucleotides line up with TRBD1. V lost 4 bases, J lost 7 bases, and 11 bases stayed unmatched. Germline assignment: CDR1 SGHKS and CDR2 YYEKEE (reference sequence). The CDR3 totals 15 residues. CDR3 residues: CASSPGGDRGREQYF. CDR3 DNA sequence: TGTGCCAGCAGCCCAGGGGGGGACAGGGGTCGTGAGCAGTACTTC.

The CDR3 region is CSVEETPYEQYF. The CDR3 bases are TGCAGCGTTGAAGAAACCCCCTACGAGCAGTACTTC. The chain couples TRBV29-1 to TRBJ2-7; D unresolved. The CDR3 has 12 amino acids. The V and J ends lost 0 bases and 2 bases respectively, with 5 bases between them. CDR1 is SQVTM, CDR2 ANQGSEA, per germline.